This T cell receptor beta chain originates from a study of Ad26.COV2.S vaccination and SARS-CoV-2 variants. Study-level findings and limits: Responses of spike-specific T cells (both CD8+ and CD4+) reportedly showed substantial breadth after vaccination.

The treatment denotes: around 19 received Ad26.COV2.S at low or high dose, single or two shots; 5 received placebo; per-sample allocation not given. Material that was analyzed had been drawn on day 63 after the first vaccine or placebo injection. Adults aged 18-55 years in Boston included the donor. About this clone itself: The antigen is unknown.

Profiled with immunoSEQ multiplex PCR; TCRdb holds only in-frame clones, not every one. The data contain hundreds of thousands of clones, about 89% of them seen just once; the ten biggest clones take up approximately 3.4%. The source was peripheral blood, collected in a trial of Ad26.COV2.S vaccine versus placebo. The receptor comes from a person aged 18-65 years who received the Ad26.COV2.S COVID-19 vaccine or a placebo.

CDR3 amino acids: CASSLAASGGARQETQYF. The CDR3 DNA sequence: TGTGCCAGCAGCTTAGCTGCTAGCGGGGGGGCAAGACAAGAGACCCAGTACTTC. The V gene is TRBV11-2, the J gene TRBJ2-5, with TRBD2 identical over 12 bases. CDR1 is SGHAT, CDR2 FQNNGV, per germline. Trimming cost V 1 base and J 2 bases; bases outside gene matches: 8. The CDR3 loop spans 18 amino acids. The complete variable domain, with remaining parts taken from reference TRBV11-2 and TRBJ2-5, reads EAGVAQSPRYKIIEKRQSVAFWCNPISGHATLYWYQQILGQGPKLLIQFQNNGVVDDSQLPKDRFSAERLKGVDSTLKIQPAKLEDSAVYLCASSLAASGGARQETQYFGPGTRLLVL.